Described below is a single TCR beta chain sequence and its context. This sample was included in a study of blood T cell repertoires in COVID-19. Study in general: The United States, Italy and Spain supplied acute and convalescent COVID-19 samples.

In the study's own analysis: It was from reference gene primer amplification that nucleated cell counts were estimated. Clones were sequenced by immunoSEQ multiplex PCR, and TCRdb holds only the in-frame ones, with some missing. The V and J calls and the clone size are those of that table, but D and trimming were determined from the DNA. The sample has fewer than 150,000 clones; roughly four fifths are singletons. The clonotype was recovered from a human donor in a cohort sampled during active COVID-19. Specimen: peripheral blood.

The CDR3 reads CASSAVAGDYEQYF. The CDR3 bases are TGTGCCAGCAGTGCGGTAGCGGGGGATTACGAGCAGTACTTC. The V gene is TRBV2, the J gene TRBJ2-7; 9 bases align to TRBD2. The CDR3 is 14 residues long. CDR1 SNHLY and CDR2 FYNNEI come from the germline V gene. Unmatched junction bases numbered 5, after V lost 4 bases and J lost 4 bases.